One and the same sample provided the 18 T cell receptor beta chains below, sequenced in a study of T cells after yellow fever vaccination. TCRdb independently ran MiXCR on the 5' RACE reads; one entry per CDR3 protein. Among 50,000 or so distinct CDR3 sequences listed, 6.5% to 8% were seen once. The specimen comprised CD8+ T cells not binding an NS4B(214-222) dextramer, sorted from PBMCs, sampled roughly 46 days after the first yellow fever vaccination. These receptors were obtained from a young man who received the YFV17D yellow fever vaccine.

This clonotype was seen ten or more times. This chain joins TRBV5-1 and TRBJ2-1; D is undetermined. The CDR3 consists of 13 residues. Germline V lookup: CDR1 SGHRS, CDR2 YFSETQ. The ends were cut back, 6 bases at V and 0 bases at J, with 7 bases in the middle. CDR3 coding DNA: TGCGCCAGCAAAGAGAGCTCCTACAATGAGCAGTTCTTC. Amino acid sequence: CASKESSYNEQFF.

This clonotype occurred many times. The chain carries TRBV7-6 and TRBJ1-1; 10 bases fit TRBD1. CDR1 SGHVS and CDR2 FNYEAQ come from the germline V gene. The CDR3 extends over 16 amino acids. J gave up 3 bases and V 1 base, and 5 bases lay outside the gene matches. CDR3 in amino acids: CASSLGRTGGDTEAFF. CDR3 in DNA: TGTGCCAGCAGCTTAGGAAGGACAGGGGGGGACACTGAAGCTTTCTTT.

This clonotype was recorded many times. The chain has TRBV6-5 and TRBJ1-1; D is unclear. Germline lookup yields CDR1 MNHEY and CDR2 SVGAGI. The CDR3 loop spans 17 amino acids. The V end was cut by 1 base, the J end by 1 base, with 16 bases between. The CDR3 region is CASSYWILSSGNTEAFF. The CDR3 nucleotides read TGTGCCAGCAGTTACTGGATCCTCTCTAGTGGGAACACTGAAGCTTTCTTT.

The CDR3 here is CASSLASDSNQPQHF. As DNA, the CDR3 is TGTGCCAGCAGCTTAGCGTCGGATAGCAATCAGCCCCAGCATTTT. The chain has TRBV7-6 and TRBJ1-5; D unresolved. The germline V gene has CDR1 SGHVS and CDR2 FNYEAQ. The CDR3 spans 15 residues. The germline V and J ends were trimmed by 0 bases and 0 bases, with 6 bases remaining between them.

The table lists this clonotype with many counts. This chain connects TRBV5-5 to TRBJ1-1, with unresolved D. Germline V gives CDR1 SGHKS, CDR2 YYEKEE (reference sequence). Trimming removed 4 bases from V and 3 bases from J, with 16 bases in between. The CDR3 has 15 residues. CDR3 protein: CASSVPGPFYTEAFF. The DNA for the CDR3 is TGTGCCAGCAGCGTACCTGGGCCATTCTACACTGAAGCTTTCTTT.

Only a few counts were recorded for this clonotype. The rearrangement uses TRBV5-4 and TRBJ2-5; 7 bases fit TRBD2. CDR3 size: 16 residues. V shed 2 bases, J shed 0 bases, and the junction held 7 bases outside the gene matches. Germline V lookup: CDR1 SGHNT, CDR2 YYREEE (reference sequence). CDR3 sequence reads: CASSFGLAANQETQYF. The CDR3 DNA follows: TGTGCCAGCAGCTTCGGTCTAGCGGCCAACCAAGAGACCCAGTACTTC.

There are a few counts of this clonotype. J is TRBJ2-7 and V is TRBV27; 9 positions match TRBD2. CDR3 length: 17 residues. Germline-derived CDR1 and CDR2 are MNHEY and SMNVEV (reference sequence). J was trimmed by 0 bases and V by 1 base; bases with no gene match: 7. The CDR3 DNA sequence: TGTGCCAGCAGTTTATTTGCTAGCGGGGTAAGCTCCTACGAGCAGTACTTC. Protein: CASSLFASGVSSYEQYF.

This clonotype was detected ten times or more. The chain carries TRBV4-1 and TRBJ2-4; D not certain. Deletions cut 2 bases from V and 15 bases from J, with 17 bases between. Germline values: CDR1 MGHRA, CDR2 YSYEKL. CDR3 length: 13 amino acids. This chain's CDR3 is CASSQPRSRSRYF. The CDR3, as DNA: TGCGCCAGCAGCCAACCTAGATCTCGGTCACGGTACTTC.

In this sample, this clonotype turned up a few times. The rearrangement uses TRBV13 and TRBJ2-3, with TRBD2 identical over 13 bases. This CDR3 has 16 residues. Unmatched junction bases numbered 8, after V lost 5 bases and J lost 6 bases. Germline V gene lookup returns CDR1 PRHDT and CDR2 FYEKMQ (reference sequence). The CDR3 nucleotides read TGTGCCAGCAGCGGGACGACTAGCGGGGGGATGGATACGCAGTATTTT. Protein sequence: CASSGTTSGGMDTQYF. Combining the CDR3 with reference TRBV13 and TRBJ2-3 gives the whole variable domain AAGVIQSPRHLIKEKRETATLKCYPIPRHDTVYWYQQGPGQDPQFLISFYEKMQSDKGSIPDRFSAQQFSDYHSELNMSSLELGDSALYFCASSGTTSGGMDTQYFGPGTRLTVL.

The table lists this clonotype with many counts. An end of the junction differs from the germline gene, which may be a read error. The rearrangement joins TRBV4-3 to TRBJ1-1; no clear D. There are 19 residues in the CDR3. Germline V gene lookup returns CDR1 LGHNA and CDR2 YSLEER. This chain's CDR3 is CPSSRQRRGFEGLNTEAFF. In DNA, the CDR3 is TGCCCCAGCAGCCGCCAAAGACGGGGATTTGAAGGATTGAACACTGAAGCTTTCTTT.

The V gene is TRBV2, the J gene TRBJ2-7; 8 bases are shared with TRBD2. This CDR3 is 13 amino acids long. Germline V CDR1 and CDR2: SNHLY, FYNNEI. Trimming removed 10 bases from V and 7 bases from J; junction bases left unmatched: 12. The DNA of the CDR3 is TGTGCCAAAGAGGGACGTCGGGGGGGAGAGCAGTACTTC. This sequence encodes CAKEGRRGGEQYF.

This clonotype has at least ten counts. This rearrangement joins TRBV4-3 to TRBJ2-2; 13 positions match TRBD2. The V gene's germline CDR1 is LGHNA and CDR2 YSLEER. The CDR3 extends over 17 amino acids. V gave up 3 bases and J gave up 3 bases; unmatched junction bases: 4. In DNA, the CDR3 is TGCGCCAGCAGCCAGACTAGCGGGGGGTTTTACACCGGGGAGCTGTTTTTT. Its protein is CASSQTSGGFYTGELFF.

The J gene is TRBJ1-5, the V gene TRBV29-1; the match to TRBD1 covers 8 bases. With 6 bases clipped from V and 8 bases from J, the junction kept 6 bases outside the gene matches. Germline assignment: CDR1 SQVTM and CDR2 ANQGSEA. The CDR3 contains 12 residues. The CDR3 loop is CSVGQGSEPQHF. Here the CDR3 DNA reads TGCAGCGTCGGACAGGGTTCGGAGCCCCAGCATTTT.

CDR3 coding DNA: TGTGCCAGCAGTCGGGGAGGGTTGAACGAGCAGTACTTC. It specifies CASSRGGLNEQYF. The gene calls are TRBV7-2 and TRBJ2-7; 7 nucleotides line up with TRBD2. CDR1 SGHTA and CDR2 FQGNSA come from the germline V gene. V shed 6 bases and J 5 bases; nucleotides not matched to a gene: 7. This CDR3 has 13 amino acids. The whole variable domain, remainder taken from reference TRBV7-2 and TRBJ2-7, is GAGVSQSPSNKVTEKGKDVELRCDPISGHTALYWYRQSLGQGLEFLIYFQGNSAPDKSGLPSDRFSAERTGGSVSTLTIQRTQQEDSAVYLCASSRGGLNEQYFGPGTRLTVT.

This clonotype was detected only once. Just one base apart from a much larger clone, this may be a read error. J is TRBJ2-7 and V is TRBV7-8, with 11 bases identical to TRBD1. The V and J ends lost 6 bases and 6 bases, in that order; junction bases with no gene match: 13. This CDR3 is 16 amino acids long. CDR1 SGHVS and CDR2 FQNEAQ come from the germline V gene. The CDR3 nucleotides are TGTGCCAGCAGTTCAGTTTGGACAGGGGGCTTGACCGAGCAGTACTTC. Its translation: CASSSVWTGGLTEQYF.

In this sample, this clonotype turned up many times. The CDR3 bases are TGTGCCAGCAGCCCAGACAGGGGCAATGAGCAGTTCTTC. Its translation: CASSPDRGNEQFF. The rearrangement links TRBV11-3 to TRBJ2-1, with 8 bases aligning to TRBD1. This CDR3 has 13 residues. Germline CDR1 SGHNT, CDR2 YENEEA. Trimming took 5 bases from V and 6 from J; bases not matched to a gene: 3. Complete variable domain (other parts from reference TRBV11-3 and TRBJ2-1): EAGVVQSPRYKIIEKKQPVAFWCNPISGHNTLYWYLQNLGQGPELLIRYENEEAVDDSQLPKDRFSAERLKGVDSTLKIQPAELGDSAVYLCASSPDRGNEQFFGPGTRLTVL.

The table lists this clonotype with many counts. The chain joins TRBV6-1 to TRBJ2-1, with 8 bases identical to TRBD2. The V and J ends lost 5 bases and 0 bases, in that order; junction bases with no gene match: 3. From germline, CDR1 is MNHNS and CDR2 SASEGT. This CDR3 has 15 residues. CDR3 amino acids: CASSTGTSSYNEQFF. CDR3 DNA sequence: TGTGCCAGCAGTACCGGGACTAGCTCCTACAATGAGCAGTTCTTC.

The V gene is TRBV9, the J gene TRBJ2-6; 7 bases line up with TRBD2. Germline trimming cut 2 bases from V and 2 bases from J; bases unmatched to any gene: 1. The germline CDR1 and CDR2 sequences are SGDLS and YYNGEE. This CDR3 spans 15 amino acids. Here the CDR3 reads CASSVAGAGANVLTF. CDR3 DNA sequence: TGTGCCAGCAGCGTGGCGGGGGCTGGGGCCAACGTCCTGACTTTC.